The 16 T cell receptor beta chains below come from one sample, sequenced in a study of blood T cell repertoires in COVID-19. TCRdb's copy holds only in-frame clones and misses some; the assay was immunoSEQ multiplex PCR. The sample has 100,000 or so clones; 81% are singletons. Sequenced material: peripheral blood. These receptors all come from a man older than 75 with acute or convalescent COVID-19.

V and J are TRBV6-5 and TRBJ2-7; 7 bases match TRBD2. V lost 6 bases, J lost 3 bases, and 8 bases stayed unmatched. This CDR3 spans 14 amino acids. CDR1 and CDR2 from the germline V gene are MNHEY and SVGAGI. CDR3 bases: TGTGCCAGCAGCCTTAGGGCTAGCGGCTACGAGCAGTACTTC. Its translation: CASSLRASGYEQYF.

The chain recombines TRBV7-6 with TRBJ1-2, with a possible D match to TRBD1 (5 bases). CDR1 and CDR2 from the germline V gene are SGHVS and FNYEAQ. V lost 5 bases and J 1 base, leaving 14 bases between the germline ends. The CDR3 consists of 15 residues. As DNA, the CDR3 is TGTGCCAGCAGCGGGAGGGTTGGGGGTAACTATGGCTACACCTTC. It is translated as CASSGRVGGNYGYTF.

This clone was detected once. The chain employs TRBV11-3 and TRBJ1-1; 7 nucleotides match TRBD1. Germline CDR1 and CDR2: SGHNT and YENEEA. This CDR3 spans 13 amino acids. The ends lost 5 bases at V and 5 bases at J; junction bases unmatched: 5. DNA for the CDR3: TGTGCCAGCAGCCGGACAGGACTGACTGAAGCTTTCTTT. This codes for CASSRTGLTEAFF.

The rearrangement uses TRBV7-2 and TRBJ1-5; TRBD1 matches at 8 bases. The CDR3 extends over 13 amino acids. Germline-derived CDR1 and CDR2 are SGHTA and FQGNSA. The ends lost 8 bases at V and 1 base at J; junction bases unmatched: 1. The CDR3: CASRTGSNQPQHF. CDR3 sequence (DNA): TGTGCCAGCCGGACAGGGAGCAATCAGCCCCAGCATTTT.

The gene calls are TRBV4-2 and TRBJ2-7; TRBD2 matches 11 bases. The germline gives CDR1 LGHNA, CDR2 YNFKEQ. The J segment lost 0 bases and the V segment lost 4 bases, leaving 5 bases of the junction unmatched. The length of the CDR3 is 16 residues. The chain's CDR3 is CASSPMTSGISYEQYF. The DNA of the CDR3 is TGTGCCAGCAGCCCGATGACTAGCGGGATCTCCTACGAGCAGTACTTC.

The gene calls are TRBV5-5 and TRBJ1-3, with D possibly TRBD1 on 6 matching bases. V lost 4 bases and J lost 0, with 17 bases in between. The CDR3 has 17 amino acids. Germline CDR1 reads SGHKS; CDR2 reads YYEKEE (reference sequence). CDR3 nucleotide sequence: TGTGCCAGCAGCCCATCGACAGGCCTTAGCTCTGGAAACACCATATATTTT. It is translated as CASSPSTGLSSGNTIYF.

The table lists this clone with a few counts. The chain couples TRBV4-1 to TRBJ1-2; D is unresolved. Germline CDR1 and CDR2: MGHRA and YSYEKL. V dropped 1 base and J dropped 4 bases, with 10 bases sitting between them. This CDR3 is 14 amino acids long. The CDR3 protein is CASSQGRRSYGYTF. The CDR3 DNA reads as TGCGCCAGCAGCCAAGGGAGACGCAGCTATGGCTACACCTTC.

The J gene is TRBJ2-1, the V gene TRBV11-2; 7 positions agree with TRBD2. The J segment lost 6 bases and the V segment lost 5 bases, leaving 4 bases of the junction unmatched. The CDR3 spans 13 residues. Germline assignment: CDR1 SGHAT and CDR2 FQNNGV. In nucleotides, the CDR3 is TGTGCCAGCAGCCAGACTAGCCTCAATGAGCAGTTCTTC. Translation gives CASSQTSLNEQFF.

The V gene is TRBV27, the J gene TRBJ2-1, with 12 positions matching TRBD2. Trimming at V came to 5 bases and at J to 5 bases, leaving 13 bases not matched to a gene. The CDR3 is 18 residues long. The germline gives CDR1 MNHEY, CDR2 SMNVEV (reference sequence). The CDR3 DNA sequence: TGTGCCAGCAGTCCAAATTCACTAGCGGGAGGTCTGGACAATGAGCAGTTCTTC. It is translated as CASSPNSLAGGLDNEQFF.

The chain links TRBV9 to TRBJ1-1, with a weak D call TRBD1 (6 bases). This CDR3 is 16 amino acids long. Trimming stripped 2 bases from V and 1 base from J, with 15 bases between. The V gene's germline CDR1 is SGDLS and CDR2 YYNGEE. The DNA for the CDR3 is TGTGCCAGCAGCGTTACCGTCCGGGACAAGAACACTGAAGCTTTCTTT. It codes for CASSVTVRDKNTEAFF.

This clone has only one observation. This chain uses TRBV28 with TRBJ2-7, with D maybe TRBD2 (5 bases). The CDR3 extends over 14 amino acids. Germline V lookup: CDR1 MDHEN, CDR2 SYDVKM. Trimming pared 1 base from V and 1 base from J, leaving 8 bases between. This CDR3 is CASSLLGGSYEQYF. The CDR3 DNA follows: TGTGCCAGCAGTTTATTAGGCGGGTCCTACGAGCAGTACTTC. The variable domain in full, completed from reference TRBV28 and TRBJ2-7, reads DVKVTQSSRYLVKRTGEKVFLECVQDMDHENMFWYRQDPGLGLRLIYFSYDVKMKEKGDIPEGYSVSREKKERFSLILESASTNQTSMYLCASSLLGGSYEQYFGPGTRLTVT.

CDR3 protein: CASRKILWYGQLNTEAFF. CDR3 nucleotide sequence: TGTGCCAGTAGGAAAATTTTGTGGTACGGACAACTGAACACTGAAGCTTTCTTT. The chain combines TRBV19 with TRBJ1-1; the D gene is possibly TRBD1 (5 bases). Trimming pared 6 bases from V and 0 bases from J, leaving 23 bases between. The CDR3 loop spans 18 amino acids. Germline V CDR1 and CDR2: LNHDA, SQIVND (reference sequence).

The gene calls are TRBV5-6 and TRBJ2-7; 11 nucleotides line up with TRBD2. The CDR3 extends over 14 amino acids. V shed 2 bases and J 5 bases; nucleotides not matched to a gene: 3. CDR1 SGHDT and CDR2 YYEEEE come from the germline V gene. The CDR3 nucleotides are TGTGCCAGCAGCTTAACTAGCGGGAGTGACGAGCAGTACTTC. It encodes CASSLTSGSDEQYF.

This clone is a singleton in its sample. In DNA form, the CDR3 reads TGTGCCAGTAGCGGGACAACACCGTCCCGGCATGAGCAGTTCTTC. The encoded protein is CASSGTTPSRHEQFF. This rearrangement joins TRBV19 to TRBJ2-1, with D possibly matching TRBD1 (6 bases). Looked up from germline, CDR1 is LNHDA and CDR2 is SQIVND (reference sequence). This CDR3 has 15 amino acids. V gave up 6 bases and J gave up 8 bases, with 20 bases separating them.

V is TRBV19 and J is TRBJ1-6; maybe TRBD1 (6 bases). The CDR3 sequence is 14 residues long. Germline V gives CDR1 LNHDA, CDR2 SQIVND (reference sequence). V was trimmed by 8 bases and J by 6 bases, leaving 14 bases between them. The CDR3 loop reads CASSPGHGNSPLHF. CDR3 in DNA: TGTGCCAGTTCTCCGGGACATGGTAATTCACCCCTCCACTTT. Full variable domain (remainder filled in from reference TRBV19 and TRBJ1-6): DGGITQSPKYLFRKEGQNVTLSCEQNLNHDAMYWYRQDPGQGLRLIYYSQIVNDFQKGDIAEGYSVSREKKESFPLTVTSAQKNPTAFYLCASSPGHGNSPLHFGNGTRLTVT.

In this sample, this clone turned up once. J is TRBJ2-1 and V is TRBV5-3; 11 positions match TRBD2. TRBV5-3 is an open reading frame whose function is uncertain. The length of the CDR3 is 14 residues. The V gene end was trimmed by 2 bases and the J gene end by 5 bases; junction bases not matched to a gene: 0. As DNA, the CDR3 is TGTGCCAGAAGCTTACTAGCGGGAGACAATGAGCAGTTCTTC. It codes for CARSLLAGDNEQFF.